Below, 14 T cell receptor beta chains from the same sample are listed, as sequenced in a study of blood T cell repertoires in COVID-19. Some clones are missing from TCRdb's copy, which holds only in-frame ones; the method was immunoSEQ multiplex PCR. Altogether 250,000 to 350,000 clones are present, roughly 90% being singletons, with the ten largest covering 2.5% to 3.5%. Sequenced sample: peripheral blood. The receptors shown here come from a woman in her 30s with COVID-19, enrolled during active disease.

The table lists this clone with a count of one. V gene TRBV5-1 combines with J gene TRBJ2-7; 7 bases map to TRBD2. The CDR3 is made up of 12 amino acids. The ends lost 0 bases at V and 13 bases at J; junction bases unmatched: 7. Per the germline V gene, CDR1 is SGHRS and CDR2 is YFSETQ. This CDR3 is CASSLDGGSKYF. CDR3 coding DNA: TGCGCCAGCAGCTTGGACGGCGGGAGTAAATACTTC.

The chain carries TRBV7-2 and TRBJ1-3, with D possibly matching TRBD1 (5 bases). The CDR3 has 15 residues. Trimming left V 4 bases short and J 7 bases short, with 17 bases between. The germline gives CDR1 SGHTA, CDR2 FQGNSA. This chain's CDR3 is CASSSSGTEGNTIYF. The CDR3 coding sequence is TGTGCCAGCAGCTCGAGTGGGACGGAGGGGAACACCATATATTTT.

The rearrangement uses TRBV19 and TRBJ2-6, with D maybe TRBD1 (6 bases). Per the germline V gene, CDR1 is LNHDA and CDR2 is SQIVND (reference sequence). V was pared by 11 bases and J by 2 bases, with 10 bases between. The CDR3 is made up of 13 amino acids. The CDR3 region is CAGQRTGANVLTF. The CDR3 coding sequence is TGTGCCGGACAGAGGACTGGGGCCAACGTCCTGACTTTC.

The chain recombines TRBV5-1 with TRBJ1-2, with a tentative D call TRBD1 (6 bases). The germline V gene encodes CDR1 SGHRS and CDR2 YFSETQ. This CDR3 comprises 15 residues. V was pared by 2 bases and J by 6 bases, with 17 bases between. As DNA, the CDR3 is TGCGCCAGCAGCTTTAACAGGGACGCTCTTGATGGCTACACCTTC. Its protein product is CASSFNRDALDGYTF.

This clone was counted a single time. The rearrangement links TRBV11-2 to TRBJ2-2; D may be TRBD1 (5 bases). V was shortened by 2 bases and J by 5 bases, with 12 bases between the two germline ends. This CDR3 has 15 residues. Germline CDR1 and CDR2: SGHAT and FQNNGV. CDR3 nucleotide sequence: TGTGCCAGCAGCTTATTAGGGGCTCCTACCGGGGAGCTGTTTTTT. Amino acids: CASSLLGAPTGELFF.

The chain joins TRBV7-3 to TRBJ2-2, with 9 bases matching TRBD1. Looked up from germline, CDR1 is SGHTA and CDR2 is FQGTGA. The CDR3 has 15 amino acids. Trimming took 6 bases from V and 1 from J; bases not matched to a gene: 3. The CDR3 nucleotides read TGTGCCAGCAGTCAGACAGGGGGGAACACCGGGGAGCTGTTTTTT. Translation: CASSQTGGNTGELFF.

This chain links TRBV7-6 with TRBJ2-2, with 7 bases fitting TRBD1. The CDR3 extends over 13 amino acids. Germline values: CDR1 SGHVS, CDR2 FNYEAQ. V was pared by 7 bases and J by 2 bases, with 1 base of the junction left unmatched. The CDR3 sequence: CASKGANTGELFF. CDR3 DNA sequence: TGTGCCAGCAAGGGGGCTAACACCGGGGAGCTGTTTTTT.

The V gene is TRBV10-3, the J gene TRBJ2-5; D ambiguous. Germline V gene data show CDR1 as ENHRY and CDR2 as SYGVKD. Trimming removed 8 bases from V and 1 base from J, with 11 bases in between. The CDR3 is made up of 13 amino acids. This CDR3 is CAIGPMAQETQYF. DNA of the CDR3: TGTGCCATCGGGCCTATGGCCCAAGAGACCCAGTACTTC.

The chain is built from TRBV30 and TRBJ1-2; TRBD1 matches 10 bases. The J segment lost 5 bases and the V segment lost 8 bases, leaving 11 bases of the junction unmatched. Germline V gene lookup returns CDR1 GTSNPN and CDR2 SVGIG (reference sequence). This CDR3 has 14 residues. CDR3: CARDRGFGAYGYTF. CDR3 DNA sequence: TGTGCCCGGGACAGGGGTTTCGGGGCATATGGCTACACCTTC.

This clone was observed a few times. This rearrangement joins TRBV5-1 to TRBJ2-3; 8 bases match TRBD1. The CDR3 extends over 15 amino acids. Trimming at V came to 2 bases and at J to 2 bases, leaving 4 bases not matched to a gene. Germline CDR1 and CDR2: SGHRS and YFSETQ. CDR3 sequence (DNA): TGCGCCAGCAGCTTATCGGACAGGGCCACAGATACGCAGTATTTT. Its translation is CASSLSDRATDTQYF.

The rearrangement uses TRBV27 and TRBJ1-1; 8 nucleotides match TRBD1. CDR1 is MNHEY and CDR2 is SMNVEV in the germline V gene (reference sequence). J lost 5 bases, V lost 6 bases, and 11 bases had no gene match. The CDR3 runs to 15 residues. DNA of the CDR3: TGTGCCAGCAGGCTCGTTCAGGGGGCGCGGACTGAAGCTTTCTTT. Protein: CASRLVQGARTEAFF.

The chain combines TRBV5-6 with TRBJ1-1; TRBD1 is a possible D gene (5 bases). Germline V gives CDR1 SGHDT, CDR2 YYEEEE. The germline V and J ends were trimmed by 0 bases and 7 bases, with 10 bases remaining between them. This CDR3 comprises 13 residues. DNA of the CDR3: TGTGCCAGCAGCTTGGTTAGGGGCGTTGAAGCTTTCTTT. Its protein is CASSLVRGVEAFF.

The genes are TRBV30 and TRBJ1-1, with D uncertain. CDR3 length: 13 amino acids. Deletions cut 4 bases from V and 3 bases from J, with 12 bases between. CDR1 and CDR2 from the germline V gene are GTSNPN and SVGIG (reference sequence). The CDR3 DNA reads TGTGCCTGGAAGGTCCGGGAGGACACTGAAGCTTTCTTT. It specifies CAWKVREDTEAFF.

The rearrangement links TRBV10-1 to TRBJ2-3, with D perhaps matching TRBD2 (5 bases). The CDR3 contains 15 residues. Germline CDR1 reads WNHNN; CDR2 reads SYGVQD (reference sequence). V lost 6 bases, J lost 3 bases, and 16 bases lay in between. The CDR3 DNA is TGCGCCAGCAGCCCCCTGGCCGGCGGGACAGATACGCAGTATTTT. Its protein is CASSPLAGGTDTQYF.